The TCR beta chain under discussion was sequenced for a study of PD-1 blockade in mismatch repair-deficient tumors. Study overall: Patients had around 12 mismatch repair-deficient cancer types, all previously treated and progressing. Study-level points and caveats: After pembrolizumab, tumor-resident clones rose rapidly, then generally contracted before radiologic responses.

This CDR3 is 15 amino acids long. V was clipped by 4 bases and J by 2 bases; unmatched bases: 5. CDR1 is SGHNT and CDR2 is YYREEE in the germline V gene (reference sequence). Method: immunoSEQ multiplex PCR; TCRdb's copy keeps in-frame clones and lacks some. The table shows about 120,000 clones, with 70% to 90% occurring only once. Mismatch repair deficiency was confirmed in all patients, by PCR or immunohistochemistry. Regarding this clone: What it binds is unknown.

The chain carries TRBV5-4 and TRBJ2-3; 9 bases match TRBD1. Sequences were derived from peripheral blood, sampled 44 weeks after starting pembrolizumab. The origin of this receptor is an adult with mismatch repair-deficient cancer. The CDR3 sequence is CASSPGTGSTDTQYF. Written as DNA, the CDR3 is TGTGCCAGCAGCCCCGGGACAGGGTCCACAGATACGCAGTATTTT. The whole variable domain, filled in from reference TRBV5-4 and TRBJ2-3, reads ETGVTQSPTHLIKTRGQQVTLRCSSQSGHNTVSWYQQALGQGPQFIFQYYREEENGRGNFPPRFSGLQFPNYSSELNVNALELDDSALYLCASSPGTGSTDTQYFGPGTRLTVL.